This TCR beta chain stems from a study of T-cell memory formation after mild COVID-19. Regarding the study as a whole: Some SARS-CoV-2-responding clones were already detected in memory before infection. Contracting CD4+ clones were located mainly in CM and EM, and CD8+ clones in EMRA.

The CDR3 has 16 amino acids. Trimming removed 4 bases from V and 2 bases from J; junction bases left unmatched: 3. Germline V lookup: CDR1 SGHVS, CDR2 FQNEAQ. This clonotype was seen at least ten times. Its antigen is unidentified. TCRdb re-called the 5' RACE reads with MiXCR, one entry per CDR3 protein. The data show about 390,000 distinct CDR3 sequences, 15% to 20% seen once. The clonotype originates from a man younger than 30 who had mild COVID-19 (a few samples of this study predate the infection). Cell type and time point are not known. The chain recombines TRBV7-8 with TRBJ2-3, with 13 bases fitting TRBD2. The sequenced sample was PBMCs or a T cell subset sorted from them (not recorded which). CDR3 loop: CASSWTSGGVTDTQYF. The CDR3 DNA sequence: TGTGCCAGCAGCTGGACTAGCGGGGGAGTCACAGATACGCAGTATTTT.